These 32 T cell receptor beta chains were sequenced from one sample in a study of CD8+CD57+ T cells in acquired aplastic anemia. Using genomic DNA as the template, TCR beta VDJ and CDR3 profiling was carried out. MiXCR, run by TCRdb on the reads, gives a single entry per CDR3 protein. The sample holds roughly 220,000 distinct CDR3 sequences, roughly two thirds seen once. Previously, flow cytometry had revealed CD8+CD57+ cell expansion in the patients chosen for sequencing. The material sequenced was sorted CD4+, CD8+, or CD8+CD57+ T cells (not recorded which) from PBMCs. These receptors all stem from a human donor with aplastic anemia.

The sample holds a few counts of this clonotype. The genes are TRBV10-3 and TRBJ2-2; 9 nucleotides align to TRBD2. CDR1 is ENHRY and CDR2 is SYGVKD in the germline V gene. The V segment lost 4 bases and the J segment 4 bases; nucleotides outside the gene matches: 4. The CDR3 runs to 15 residues. CDR3 DNA: TGTGCCATCAGTGCAAGCGGGAGGCCCACCGGGGAGCTGTTTTTT. It specifies CAISASGRPTGELFF.

This clonotype was counted a few times. The V call is TRBV11-2, the J call TRBJ2-1, with 8 bases fitting TRBD2. The J segment lost 8 bases and the V segment lost 5 bases, leaving 14 bases of the junction unmatched. Looked up from germline, CDR1 is SGHAT and CDR2 is FQNNGV. The CDR3 runs to 16 residues. The DNA for the CDR3 is TGTGCCAGCAGCCCCGCCGGGGGGGGCCTTATGGATGAGCAGTTCTTC. Its translation is CASSPAGGGLMDEQFF.

The chain uses TRBV7-9 and TRBJ1-2; D is possibly TRBD1 (6 bases). V lost 5 bases, J lost 2 bases, and 12 bases lay in between. The CDR3 has 14 residues. CDR1 SEHNR and CDR2 FQNEAQ come from the germline V gene (reference sequence). The CDR3 sequence: CASSPTGINYGYTF. CDR3 DNA: TGTGCCAGCAGCCCAACAGGGATCAACTATGGCTACACCTTC.

Only a few counts were recorded for this clonotype. The CDR3 sequence: CASSGNSPLHF. The CDR3 DNA is TGTGCCAGCAGTGGAAATTCACCCCTCCACTTT. The V call is TRBV12-3 or TRBV12-4, the J call TRBJ1-6; D gene uncertain. V was cut by 5 bases and J by 7 bases, with 3 bases left in between. This CDR3 is built from 11 residues.

This chain links TRBV24-1 with TRBJ2-1; TRBD2 agrees at 14 bases. This CDR3 spans 18 amino acids. The V gene's germline CDR1 is KGHDR and CDR2 SFDVKD. J lost 8 bases, V lost 4 bases, and 12 bases had no gene match. CDR3 DNA sequence: TGTGCCACCAGTGAAAAGGGGTCGGGACTAGCGGGAGCAGATGAGCAGTTCTTC. Translating it yields CATSEKGSGLAGADEQFF.

This clonotype occurred once. The chain carries TRBV7-8 and TRBJ2-1, with 9 positions matching TRBD2. Germline V gene sequence: CDR1 SGHVS, CDR2 FQNEAQ. The CDR3 covers 16 residues. V trimming: 5 bases; J trimming: 0 bases; junction bases outside the gene matches: 5. CDR3 DNA: TGTGCCAGCAGCCCAGCGGGGGGTAGCTCCTACAATGAGCAGTTCTTC. The encoded protein is CASSPAGGSSYNEQFF.

This clonotype was observed a single time. This chain links TRBV10-1 with TRBJ2-5; tentatively, D is TRBD1 (6 bases). The CDR3 runs to 15 residues. The ends were cut back, 3 bases at V and 5 bases at J, with 16 bases in the middle. Germline V gene lookup returns CDR1 WNHNN and CDR2 SYGVQD (reference sequence). DNA of the CDR3: TGCGCCAGCAGTGATAGTTCCAGGGGCGGGGAGACCCAGTACTTC. It specifies CASSDSSRGGETQYF.

The chain combines TRBV5-6 with TRBJ1-3; D remains unclear. Germline-derived CDR1 and CDR2 are SGHDT and YYEEEE. Trimming stripped 3 bases from V and 0 bases from J, with 10 bases between. This CDR3 has 15 residues. CDR3 in amino acids: CASSSDSSSGNTIYF. In DNA form, the CDR3 reads TGTGCCAGCAGCTCCGACTCCAGCTCTGGAAACACCATATATTTT.

This chain uses TRBV20-1 with TRBJ2-7, with D unresolved. This CDR3 is built from 12 residues. The ends were cut back, 3 bases at V and 5 bases at J, with 11 bases in the middle. The germline gives CDR1 DFQATT, CDR2 SNEGSKA (reference sequence). Here the CDR3 reads CSASRPVDEQYF. CDR3 DNA sequence: TGCAGTGCTAGTCGCCCGGTGGACGAGCAGTACTTC.

This clonotype was seen at least ten times. V gene TRBV7-8 combines with J gene TRBJ1-5; D remains unclear. V was pared by 1 base and J by 0 bases, with 7 bases between. The CDR3 is made up of 15 amino acids. CDR1 is SGHVS and CDR2 is FQNEAQ in the germline V gene. CDR3 residues: CASSLGTSSNQPQHF. In DNA form, the CDR3 reads TGTGCCAGCAGCTTAGGTACGAGTAGCAATCAGCCCCAGCATTTT.

The DNA of the CDR3 is TGCAGTGCTAGAGATCCAGGAGGAAACACCATATATTTT. It specifies CSARDPGGNTIYF. The chain has TRBV20-1 and TRBJ1-3; D remains ambiguous. Germline CDR1 is DFQATT and CDR2 is SNEGSKA (reference sequence). The CDR3 spans 13 residues. V was shortened by 0 bases and J by 4 bases, with 7 bases between the two germline ends.

The rearrangement links TRBV29-1 to TRBJ1-2, with D uncertain. Germline CDR1 is SQVTM and CDR2 is ANQGSEA. The V gene lost 4 bases and the J gene lost 8 bases, with 2 bases spanning the gap. The CDR3 loop spans 8 amino acids. The CDR3, as DNA: TGCAGCGTTGGGGGCTACACCTTC. It codes for CSVGGYTF.

This chain uses TRBV20-1 with TRBJ2-5, with D possibly matching TRBD2 (6 bases). The V end lost 6 bases, the J end lost 5 bases, and 13 bases lay between the germline ends. This CDR3 has 12 amino acids. Germline loops: CDR1 DFQATT, CDR2 SNEGSKA (reference sequence). CDR3 sequence: CSAKTSFETQYF. In nucleotides, the CDR3 is TGCAGTGCAAAGACTAGTTTTGAGACCCAGTACTTC.

This clonotype appeared many times. The chain employs TRBV12-3 or TRBV12-4 and TRBJ2-2; 11 positions match TRBD1. The V gene end was trimmed by 7 bases and the J gene end by 5 bases; junction bases not matched to a gene: 6. The CDR3 totals 15 residues. The CDR3 DNA is TGTGCCAGCACCGGGACAGGGGGAAGTACCGGGGAGCTGTTTTTT. Amino acid sequence: CASTGTGGSTGELFF.

This clonotype was detected only a few times. This rearrangement joins TRBV12-3 or TRBV12-4 to TRBJ1-1; no reliable D call. CDR3 size: 13 residues. Trimming stripped 3 bases from V and 1 base from J, with 6 bases between. This CDR3 reads CASSLLQNTEAFF. The CDR3 coding sequence is TGTGCCAGCAGTTTGTTACAGAACACTGAAGCTTTCTTT.

To note about this clonotype: The conserved phenylalanine or tryptophan is not found at the CDR3 terminus, so this likely reflects a read error. The rearrangement links TRBV20-1 to TRBJ2-7; TRBD1 agrees at 10 bases. Germline V gene data show CDR1 as DFQATT and CDR2 as SNEGSKA (reference sequence). The V gene end was trimmed by 6 bases and the J gene end by 3 bases; junction bases not matched to a gene: 8. The CDR3 extends over 14 amino acids. CDR3 sequence (DNA): TGCAGTGCAGCCGGGACAGGGGATTACTACGAGCAGTACCTC. As protein: CSAAGTGDYYEQYL.

The rearrangement uses TRBV20-1 and TRBJ2-1, with a weak D call TRBD1 (6 bases). CDR3 length: 14 amino acids. Germline V gene data show CDR1 as DFQATT and CDR2 as SNEGSKA (reference sequence). V was shortened by 4 bases and J by 8 bases, with 18 bases between the two germline ends. CDR3 bases: TGCAGTGCTATAGCTTTGAGGGGGAAGGATGAGCAGTTCTTC. This sequence encodes CSAIALRGKDEQFF.

The rearrangement uses TRBV4-1 and TRBJ2-7, with 7 bases lining up with TRBD2. From germline, CDR1 is MGHRA and CDR2 YSYEKL. The CDR3 is 15 residues long. After removal of 4 bases from V and 3 bases from J, the junction contained 9 bases not matched to a gene. CDR3 in DNA: TGCGCCAGCAGCCGCGAAGCTGGGAGGGTCTACGAGCAGTACTTC. Translated, it gives CASSREAGRVYEQYF.

The chain couples TRBV14 to TRBJ1-2; D gene uncertain. CDR3 length: 17 residues. Trimming shortened V by 1 base and J by 3 bases, and 18 bases separated the two germline ends. CDR1 and CDR2 from the germline V gene are SGHDN and FVKESK. The CDR3 protein is CASSQGFVARRDYGYTF. The CDR3 nucleotides are TGTGCCAGCAGCCAAGGTTTTGTAGCGAGGAGAGACTATGGCTACACCTTC. The variable domain in full, with the rest retrieved from reference TRBV14 and TRBJ1-2, is EAGVTQFPSHSVIEKGQTVTLRCDPISGHDNLYWYRRVMGKEIKFLLHFVKESKQDESGMPNNRFLAERTGGTYSTLKVQPAELEDSGVYFCASSQGFVARRDYGYTFGSGTRLTVV.

V is TRBV12-3 or TRBV12-4 and J is TRBJ1-6; tentative D call: TRBD1 (5 bases). Between the trimmed V and J ends, which lost 1 base and 0 bases, there was a span of 13 bases. The CDR3 contains 18 residues. The CDR3 DNA reads as TGTGCCAGCAGTTTAGGGGACGGAGGTAGCTCCTATAATTCACCCCTCCACTTT. Translated: CASSLGDGGSSYNSPLHF.

This rearrangement joins TRBV2 to TRBJ2-2; TRBD2 agrees at 12 bases. CDR3 length: 18 amino acids. With 3 bases clipped from V and 4 bases from J, the junction kept 9 bases outside the gene matches. Germline assignment: CDR1 SNHLY and CDR2 FYNNEI. The DNA of the CDR3 is TGTGCCAGCAGTGAGAGCCTTCTAGCGGGAGGGCTCACCGGGGAGCTGTTTTTT. This encodes CASSESLLAGGLTGELFF.

This clonotype has a handful of counts. The rearrangement joins TRBV4-1 to TRBJ1-3, with unresolved D. CDR3 length equals 16 residues. CDR1 and CDR2 (germline): MGHRA, YSYEKL. The ends were cut back, 1 base at V and 0 bases at J, with 10 bases in the middle. The CDR3 nucleotides read TGCGCCAGCAGCCAAGGACTAAGAGACTCTGGAAACACCATATATTTT. This encodes CASSQGLRDSGNTIYF.

At least ten counts were recorded for this clonotype. The CDR3: CASSSSGTGCYEQYF. The CDR3 region has the DNA TGTGCCAGCAGCTCTTCCGGGACAGGGTGCTACGAGCAGTACTTC. The rearrangement uses TRBV5-8 and TRBJ2-7; TRBD1 aligns across 9 bases. The CDR3 loop spans 15 amino acids. Germline CDR1 is SGHTS and CDR2 is YDEGEE. The junction had 7 bases not matched to a gene; V was cut back by 3 bases and J by 3 bases. The full variable domain, rest sourced from reference TRBV5-8 and TRBJ2-7, is EAGVTQSPTHLIKTRGQQATLRCSPISGHTSVYWYQQALGLGLQFLLWYDEGEERNRGNFPPRFSGRQFPNYSSELNVNALELEDSALYLCASSSSGTGCYEQYFGPGTRLTVT.

V is TRBV24-1 and J is TRBJ1-1; D gene ambiguous. This CDR3 spans 12 amino acids. Germline CDR1 is KGHDR and CDR2 is SFDVKD. With 4 bases removed from V and 4 bases from J, the gap between germline ends came to 6 bases. CDR3 amino acids: CATSEGGTEAFF. CDR3 DNA sequence: TGTGCCACCAGTGAAGGAGGCACTGAAGCTTTCTTT.

This chain joins TRBV19 and TRBJ1-2; D call uncertain. V lost 6 bases, J lost 6 bases, and 14 bases lay in between. Germline V CDR1 and CDR2: LNHDA, SQIVND (reference sequence). CDR3 length: 13 amino acids. The CDR3 reads CASSPRAVHGYTF. The DNA for the CDR3 is TGTGCCAGTAGCCCCCGGGCGGTGCATGGCTACACCTTC. The variable domain in full, with the rest retrieved from reference TRBV19 and TRBJ1-2, is DGGITQSPKYLFRKEGQNVTLSCEQNLNHDAMYWYRQDPGQGLRLIYYSQIVNDFQKGDIAEGYSVSREKKESFPLTVTSAQKNPTAFYLCASSPRAVHGYTFGSGTRLTVV.

The chain couples TRBV2 to TRBJ1-2; 8 bases align to TRBD1. The germline V gene has CDR1 SNHLY and CDR2 FYNNEI. The ends lost 7 bases at V and 8 bases at J; junction bases unmatched: 6. There are 12 residues in the CDR3. The CDR3 is CASKWTGLGYTF. CDR3 sequence (DNA): TGTGCCAGCAAGTGGACAGGGTTAGGCTACACCTTC.

This clonotype has only a few counts. This chain uses TRBV7-9 with TRBJ2-3; D is perhaps TRBD2 (8 bases). CDR3 length: 15 residues. Germline CDR1 and CDR2: SEHNR and FQNEAQ (reference sequence). The V end lost 7 bases, the J end lost 4 bases, and 18 bases lay between the germline ends. CDR3 residues: CASTKGGGRSDTQYF. CDR3 coding DNA: TGTGCCAGCACCAAAGGGGGCGGGAGGTCAGATACGCAGTATTTT. The full variable domain, rest sourced from reference TRBV7-9 and TRBJ2-3, is DTGVSQNPRHKITKRGQNVTFRCDPISEHNRLYWYRQTLGQGPEFLTYFQNEAQLEKSRLLSDRFSAERPKGSFSTLEIQRTEQGDSAMYLCASTKGGGRSDTQYFGPGTRLTVL.

This rearrangement joins TRBV6-5 to TRBJ2-3; TRBD2 matches 10 bases. The CDR3 runs to 15 residues. CDR1 is MNHEY and CDR2 is SVGAGI in the germline V gene. V was pared by 6 bases and J by 6 bases, with 9 bases of the junction left unmatched. In nucleotides, the CDR3 is TGTGCCAGCAGCCTAAGCGGGGGGGATTTCGATACGCAGTATTTT. Its translation: CASSLSGGDFDTQYF.

With regard to this clonotype: It may be a read error: a sequence one base away is much more abundant. The V and J genes are TRBV29-1 and TRBJ2-7; D call uncertain. The germline gives CDR1 SQVTM, CDR2 ANQGSEA. V lost 5 bases, J lost 0 bases, and 14 bases lay in between. CDR3 length: 14 amino acids. DNA for the CDR3: TGCAGCGTTTATGAGGACGCGAGCTCCTACGAGCAGTACTTC. Its translation: CSVYEDASSYEQYF.

This clonotype was detected a few times. This chain uses TRBV24-1 with TRBJ1-5, with D unclear. CDR1 is KGHDR and CDR2 is SFDVKD in the germline V gene. V was cut by 4 bases and J by 7 bases, with 10 bases left in between. The CDR3 is 13 residues long. CDR3 region: CATSDPGGQPQHF. The CDR3 DNA reads TGTGCCACCAGTGACCCAGGAGGACAGCCCCAGCATTTT.

This clonotype was found many times. The chain uses TRBV12-3 or TRBV12-4 and TRBJ2-3; tentatively, D is TRBD2 (5 bases). Trimming took off 4 bases at V and 1 base at J, with 12 bases between the two ends. The CDR3 runs to 15 residues. The CDR3 DNA sequence: TGTGCCAGCAGTTCGGGATTTTGGGGCACAGATACGCAGTATTTT. Translated, it gives CASSSGFWGTDTQYF.

CDR3 loop: CASSLYGDGTYEQYF. The CDR3, as DNA: TGCGCCAGCAGCCTCTACGGGGACGGAACCTACGAGCAGTACTTC. V and J are TRBV5-1 and TRBJ2-7, with D perhaps given as TRBD1 or TRBD2 (5 bases each). CDR3 length: 15 residues. The V end was cut by 4 bases, the J end by 2 bases, with 16 bases between. In germline, CDR1 is SGHRS, CDR2 YFSETQ.